This is a list of T cell receptor beta chains from one sample in a study of human T cells and chemical hapten exposure. TCRdb redid the calling of the RACE reads with MiXCR, one entry per CDR3 protein. The top ten clones hold 5% of a sample with about 82,000 distinct CDR3 sequences, 8% to 13% of them seen once. Material: whole blood, obtained in connection with sensitization to the hapten diphenylcyclopropenone (DPC). The origin of the receptors is a woman between 50 and 59 years old with alopecia areata. Some clones in this sample may be carry-over from other donors' samples. CDR3s include the opening cysteine and the closing phenylalanine or tryptophan. D genes are given only for firm matches. Size tells how often a clone was seen (once, few, many) or the class of an expanded clone, and some rows leave it out.

abundance: few; v_gene: TRBV7-2; j_gene: TRBJ2-3; d_gene: -; CDR3aa: CASSLGGTRTDTQYF; CDR3nt: TGTGCCAGCAGCCTCGGGGGCACACGCACAGATACGCAGTATTTT
abundance: few; v_gene: TRBV7-2; j_gene: TRBJ1-6; d_gene: -; CDR3aa: CASSPDPGSPLHF; CDR3nt: TGTGCCAGCAGCCCGGACCCGGGGTCACCCCTCCACTTT
abundance: -; v_gene: TRBV28; j_gene: TRBJ2-7; d_gene: -; CDR3aa: CASWSYDGQSAYEQYF; CDR3nt: TGTGCCAGCTGGAGTTACGATGGACAGAGTGCCTACGAGCAGTACTTC
abundance: -; v_gene: TRBV4-3; j_gene: TRBJ2-7; d_gene: -; CDR3aa: CASSQVVSYEQYF; CDR3nt: TGCGCCAGCAGCCAAGTTGTCAGCTACGAGCAGTACTTC
abundance: -; v_gene: TRBV20-1; j_gene: TRBJ2-7; d_gene: -; CDR3aa: CSARAARTAYEQYF; CDR3nt: TGCAGTGCTAGGGCGGCTCGAACCGCCTACGAGCAGTACTTC
abundance: many; v_gene: TRBV12-3/TRBV12-4; j_gene: TRBJ2-1; d_gene: TRBD2; CDR3aa: CASTPPAGGPNEQFF; CDR3nt: TGTGCCAGCACCCCCCCGGCGGGAGGGCCCAATGAGCAGTTCTTC
abundance: -; v_gene: TRBV6-2/TRBV6-3; j_gene: TRBJ2-3; d_gene: -; CDR3aa: CASSYRGGFRADTQYF; CDR3nt: TGTGCCAGCAGTTACCGGGGCGGCTTCCGTGCAGATACGCAGTATTTT
abundance: many; v_gene: TRBV4-3; j_gene: TRBJ2-1; d_gene: -; CDR3aa: CASSLLQGEDEQFF; CDR3nt: TGCGCCAGCAGCCTCCTCCAGGGGGAGGATGAGCAGTTCTTC
abundance: many; v_gene: TRBV28; j_gene: TRBJ2-3; d_gene: -; CDR3aa: CASSFPGSTDTQYF; CDR3nt: TGTGCCAGCAGTTTTCCAGGGTCCACAGATACGCAGTATTTT
abundance: -; v_gene: TRBV20-1; j_gene: TRBJ1-1; d_gene: -; CDR3aa: CSAQDSNTEAFF; CDR3nt: TGCAGTGCCCAGGATTCGAACACTGAAGCTTTCTTT
abundance: many; v_gene: TRBV28; j_gene: TRBJ2-6; d_gene: TRBD1; CDR3aa: CASRRQGGANVLTF; CDR3nt: TGTGCCAGCAGGCGACAGGGTGGGGCCAACGTCCTGACTTTC
abundance: few; v_gene: TRBV15; j_gene: TRBJ2-5; d_gene: TRBD1; CDR3aa: CATSRDWTGAGETQYF; CDR3nt: TGTGCCACCAGCAGAGATTGGACAGGGGCTGGGGAGACCCAGTACTTC
abundance: many; v_gene: TRBV6-6; j_gene: TRBJ2-1; d_gene: TRBD2; CDR3aa: CASSYSTSGSNEQFF; CDR3nt: TGTGCCAGCAGTTACTCGACTAGCGGGAGCAATGAGCAGTTCTTC
abundance: many; v_gene: TRBV7-2; j_gene: TRBJ2-7; d_gene: -; CDR3aa: CASSQQSYEQYF; CDR3nt: TGTGCCAGCAGCCAACAGTCCTACGAGCAGTACTTC
abundance: many; v_gene: TRBV5-4; j_gene: TRBJ2-1; d_gene: TRBD2; CDR3aa: CASAPGTSGPHEQFF; CDR3nt: TGTGCCAGCGCTCCTGGGACTAGCGGGCCCCATGAGCAGTTCTTC
abundance: few; v_gene: TRBV6-5; j_gene: TRBJ1-6; d_gene: -; CDR3aa: CASSYSNRDYSPLHF; CDR3nt: TGTGCCAGCAGTTACTCGAACAGGGATTATTCACCCCTCCACTTT
abundance: -; v_gene: TRBV25-1; j_gene: TRBJ2-3; d_gene: -; CDR3aa: CASSSGDTQYF; CDR3nt: TGTGCCAGCAGCTCAGGAGATACGCAGTATTTT
abundance: -; v_gene: TRBV2; j_gene: TRBJ1-1; d_gene: TRBD1; CDR3aa: CASSAETGASARFF; CDR3nt: TGTGCCAGCAGTGCGGAGACAGGGGCCTCCGCACGGTTCTTT
abundance: many; v_gene: TRBV28; j_gene: TRBJ1-5; d_gene: -; CDR3aa: CASRTWGDRNQPQHF; CDR3nt: TGTGCCAGCAGAACCTGGGGGGACCGGAATCAGCCCCAGCATTTT
abundance: -; v_gene: TRBV14; j_gene: TRBJ1-1; d_gene: -; CDR3aa: CASSPGMNTEAFF; CDR3nt: TGTGCCAGCAGCCCCGGGATGAACACTGAAGCTTTCTTT
abundance: many; v_gene: TRBV7-9; j_gene: TRBJ1-5; d_gene: -; CDR3aa: CASSDGGASNQPQHF; CDR3nt: TGTGCCAGCAGCGATGGGGGGGCTAGCAATCAGCCCCAGCATTTT
abundance: -; v_gene: TRBV7-2; j_gene: TRBJ1-3; d_gene: -; CDR3aa: CASSLVSRGSGNTIYF; CDR3nt: TGTGCCAGCAGCTTAGTGTCCAGGGGCTCTGGAAACACCATATATTTT
abundance: -; v_gene: TRBV7-9; j_gene: TRBJ2-1; d_gene: -; CDR3aa: CASSFPAGNGYNEQFF; CDR3nt: TGTGCCAGCAGCTTCCCGGCGGGGAACGGGTACAATGAGCAGTTCTTC
abundance: many; v_gene: TRBV20-1; j_gene: TRBJ1-1; d_gene: TRBD1; CDR3aa: CSVLNPLTGGHWTEAFF; CDR3nt: TGCAGTGTCTTAAACCCCCTGACAGGGGGGCATTGGACTGAAGCTTTCTTT
abundance: few; v_gene: TRBV20-1; j_gene: TRBJ1-5; d_gene: -; CDR3aa: CSAGIQGSGNQPQHF; CDR3nt: TGCAGTGCTGGAATTCAGGGTTCGGGCAATCAGCCCCAGCATTTT
abundance: many; v_gene: TRBV7-2; j_gene: TRBJ2-3; d_gene: TRBD2; CDR3aa: CASRLTSGKPKDTQYF; CDR3nt: TGTGCCAGCAGACTTACTAGCGGGAAGCCGAAAGATACGCAGTATTTT
abundance: -; v_gene: TRBV9; j_gene: TRBJ2-5; d_gene: -; CDR3aa: CASSEGGIIQETQYF; CDR3nt: TGTGCCAGCAGCGAGGGGGGTATTATTCAAGAGACCCAGTACTTC
abundance: many; v_gene: TRBV18; j_gene: TRBJ2-3; d_gene: TRBD1; CDR3aa: CASSQGAEDTQYF; CDR3nt: TGTGCCAGCTCGCAGGGGGCAGAAGATACGCAGTATTTT
abundance: many; v_gene: TRBV7-2; j_gene: TRBJ2-7; d_gene: TRBD1; CDR3aa: CASSLGDRDHYF; CDR3nt: TGTGCCAGCAGCTTAGGGGACAGGGATCATTACTTC
abundance: many; v_gene: TRBV7-2; j_gene: TRBJ1-1; d_gene: TRBD1; CDR3aa: CASSLAGQGRTEAFF; CDR3nt: TGTGCCAGCAGCTTAGCGGGACAGGGGCGAACTGAAGCTTTCTTT
abundance: few; v_gene: TRBV20-1; j_gene: TRBJ2-7; d_gene: TRBD2; CDR3aa: CSASGVAGTVYEQYF; CDR3nt: TGCAGTGCTAGCGGGGTAGCGGGAACGGTCTACGAGCAGTACTTC
abundance: -; v_gene: TRBV20-1; j_gene: TRBJ1-1; d_gene: -; CDR3aa: CSARANEGILTEAFF; CDR3nt: TGCAGTGCTAGGGCCAACGAGGGGATTTTGACTGAAGCTTTCTTT
abundance: few; v_gene: TRBV4-1; j_gene: TRBJ2-5; d_gene: -; CDR3aa: CASSQPPGARVF; CDR3nt: TGCGCCAGCAGCCAGCCTCCCGGGGCCAGGGTCTTC
abundance: many; v_gene: TRBV20-1; j_gene: TRBJ2-1; d_gene: -; CDR3aa: CSAYRDRLNEQFF; CDR3nt: TGCAGTGCTTACCGGGACCGATTAAATGAGCAGTTCTTC
abundance: many; v_gene: TRBV6-1; j_gene: TRBJ1-1; d_gene: -; CDR3aa: CASSSRAANTEAFF; CDR3nt: TGTGCCAGCAGTTCTAGGGCGGCGAACACTGAAGCTTTCTTT
abundance: few; v_gene: TRBV28; j_gene: TRBJ1-2; d_gene: -; CDR3aa: CASGINYGYTF; CDR3nt: TGTGCCAGCGGGATCAACTATGGCTACACCTTC
abundance: few; v_gene: TRBV28; j_gene: TRBJ2-7; d_gene: -; CDR3aa: CASSILAPVYEQYF; CDR3nt: TGTGCCAGCAGTATCCTAGCGCCGGTCTACGAGCAGTACTTC
abundance: many; v_gene: TRBV28; j_gene: TRBJ2-7; d_gene: -; CDR3aa: CASSFLSGDEQYF; CDR3nt: TGTGCCAGCAGTTTCTTATCGGGGGACGAGCAGTACTTC
abundance: -; v_gene: TRBV10-3; j_gene: TRBJ1-5; d_gene: -; CDR3aa: CAISESGHQSNQPQHF; CDR3nt: TGTGCCATCAGTGAGTCGGGACACCAAAGCAATCAGCCCCAGCATTTT
abundance: many; v_gene: TRBV27; j_gene: TRBJ1-2; d_gene: -; CDR3aa: CASSLSGYSYGYTF; CDR3nt: TGTGCCAGCAGTTTATCGGGGTATAGCTATGGCTACACCTTC
abundance: few; v_gene: TRBV28; j_gene: TRBJ2-7; d_gene: -; CDR3aa: CASTRSYEQYF; CDR3nt: TGTGCCAGCACTCGATCCTACGAGCAGTACTTC
abundance: many; v_gene: TRBV4-2; j_gene: TRBJ2-3; d_gene: -; CDR3aa: CASSQERAGTDTQYF; CDR3nt: TGTGCCAGCAGCCAAGAGCGGGCAGGAACAGATACGCAGTATTTT
abundance: few; v_gene: TRBV2; j_gene: TRBJ2-2; d_gene: TRBD1; CDR3aa: CASSEHRGNTGELFF; CDR3nt: TGTGCCAGCAGTGAACACAGGGGTAACACCGGGGAGCTGTTTTTT
abundance: -; v_gene: TRBV6-1; j_gene: TRBJ1-4; d_gene: -; CDR3aa: CASRDMENEKLFF; CDR3nt: TGTGCCAGCAGGGACATGGAGAATGAAAAACTGTTTTTT
abundance: many; v_gene: TRBV11-2; j_gene: TRBJ2-7; d_gene: -; CDR3aa: CASSQGLVTSGQYF; CDR3nt: TGTGCCAGCAGCCAGGGACTGGTTACGAGCGGGCAGTACTTC
abundance: -; v_gene: TRBV7-8; j_gene: TRBJ2-6; d_gene: TRBD2; CDR3aa: CASSFGPWGLAGVSGANVLTF; CDR3nt: TGTGCCAGCAGCTTTGGGCCTTGGGGACTAGCGGGAGTGAGTGGGGCCAACGTCCTGACTTTC
abundance: many; v_gene: TRBV18; j_gene: TRBJ2-1; d_gene: -; CDR3aa: CASSLDGSSYNEQFF; CDR3nt: TGTGCCAGCTCCCTGGACGGGAGCTCCTACAATGAGCAGTTCTTC
abundance: few; v_gene: TRBV12-5; j_gene: TRBJ1-2; d_gene: -; CDR3aa: CASGLGNYGYTF; CDR3nt: TGTGCTAGTGGTTTGGGCAACTATGGCTACACCTTC
abundance: many; v_gene: TRBV7-2; j_gene: TRBJ2-1; d_gene: -; CDR3aa: CASSFTMGNEQFF; CDR3nt: TGTGCCAGCAGCTTCACTATGGGGAATGAGCAGTTCTTC
abundance: many; v_gene: TRBV4-3; j_gene: TRBJ2-5; d_gene: TRBD1; CDR3aa: CASSQRQGIGDTQYF; CDR3nt: TGCGCCAGCAGCCAACGACAGGGGATTGGGGATACCCAGTACTTC
abundance: many; v_gene: TRBV29-1; j_gene: TRBJ2-7; d_gene: TRBD1; CDR3aa: CSVGQGAYEQYF; CDR3nt: TGCAGCGTTGGCCAGGGGGCTTACGAGCAGTACTTC
abundance: many; v_gene: TRBV6-5; j_gene: TRBJ2-7; d_gene: -; CDR3aa: CASSYKYEQYF; CDR3nt: TGTGCCAGCAGTTACAAGTACGAGCAGTACTTC
abundance: few; v_gene: TRBV20-1; j_gene: TRBJ2-5; d_gene: TRBD2; CDR3aa: CSARPLSGRGETQYF; CDR3nt: TGCAGTGCTAGACCACTTAGCGGGAGAGGAGAGACCCAGTACTTC
abundance: many; v_gene: TRBV19; j_gene: TRBJ2-1; d_gene: TRBD2; CDR3aa: CASSWGLADYNEQFF; CDR3nt: TGTGCCAGTAGTTGGGGACTAGCGGACTACAATGAGCAGTTCTTC
abundance: many; v_gene: TRBV7-2; j_gene: TRBJ2-3; d_gene: TRBD2; CDR3aa: CASSPPPLAGVATQYF; CDR3nt: TGTGCCAGCAGCCCTCCCCCTCTAGCGGGAGTAGCTACGCAGTATTTT
abundance: few; v_gene: TRBV20-1; j_gene: TRBJ2-2; d_gene: -; CDR3aa: CSARDAGNTGELFF; CDR3nt: TGCAGTGCTAGAGATGCCGGGAACACCGGGGAGCTGTTTTTT
abundance: -; v_gene: TRBV2; j_gene: TRBJ2-7; d_gene: TRBD2; CDR3aa: CASSEWEGLYEQYF; CDR3nt: TGTGCCAGCAGTGAGTGGGAGGGCCTCTACGAGCAGTACTTC
abundance: -; v_gene: TRBV27; j_gene: TRBJ1-4; d_gene: -; CDR3aa: CASSFGYANNEKLFF; CDR3nt: TGTGCCAGCAGTTTCGGTTACGCAAATAATGAAAAACTGTTTTTT
abundance: many; v_gene: TRBV6-2/TRBV6-3; j_gene: TRBJ2-2; d_gene: -; CDR3aa: CASKTPLRELFF; CDR3nt: TGTGCCAGCAAGACACCCCTTCGGGAGCTGTTTTTT
abundance: -; v_gene: TRBV7-2; j_gene: TRBJ1-3; d_gene: TRBD1; CDR3aa: CASSLRQGENTIYF; CDR3nt: TGTGCCAGCAGCTTAAGACAGGGAGAAAACACCATATATTTT